This TCR beta chain was retrieved from a study of blood T cell repertoires in COVID-19. Turning to the study itself: Both acute and convalescent COVID-19 samples were obtained from the United States, Italy and Spain.

Here immunoSEQ multiplex PCR was the method, and the copy in TCRdb shows in-frame clones only, minus some. The sample yields about 250,000 clones, about four fifths seen once. The V gene's germline CDR1 is LNHDA and CDR2 SQIVND (reference sequence). This CDR3 is built from 13 residues. V was shortened by 5 bases and J by 3 bases, with 9 bases between the two germline ends. Sequenced: peripheral blood. This receptor was taken from a man between 35 and 55 years old with active or convalescent COVID-19. This chain connects TRBV19 to TRBJ2-3, with D possibly being TRBD2 (5 bases). The chain's CDR3 is CASSAEGTDTQYF. The CDR3, as DNA: TGTGCCAGTAGTGCTGAGGGAACAGATACGCAGTATTTT.